This TCR beta chain came from a study of response to subunit inactivated influenza vaccine. Whole-study results and caveats: There was a suggestion from the authors that each seasonal influenza vaccination recruits few new T cells.

TCRdb reprocessed the RT-PCR reads via MiXCR and lists one record per CDR3 protein. Here the sample spans hundreds of thousands of distinct CDR3 sequences, approximately 11% being singletons. This clonotype was seen more than once but under ten times. Its antigen is not identified. Germline CDR1 MNHEY, CDR2 SMNVEV (reference sequence). There are 13 residues in the CDR3. Trimming took off 5 bases at V and 14 bases at J, with 16 bases between the two ends. The chain is built from TRBV27 and TRBJ1-6, with D uncertain. The sequences come from PBMCs from blood, collected roughly 47 days after vaccination. The receptor was derived from a middle-aged man who received an inactivated influenza vaccine. The CDR3: CASSRNTRDALHF. In nucleotides, the CDR3 is TGTGCCAGCAGTAGAAACACGAGGGATGCCCTCCACTTT.